This passage covers 8 T cell receptor beta chains from one sample sequenced in a study of T cell changes during pregnancy in multiple sclerosis. Libraries were prepared by immunoSEQ multiplex PCR; TCRdb keeps only in-frame clonotypes and omits some of them. This table holds under 65,000 clones, roughly 92% found once. The source material was peripheral blood, sampled in the second trimester of pregnancy. These receptor sequences come from a female donor with multiple sclerosis, enrolled in a pregnancy study.

CDR3 sequence reads: CASSYRDRENEKLFF. The CDR3 DNA sequence: TGTGCCAGCAGCTACCGGGACAGGGAGAATGAAAAACTGTTTTTT. This chain joins TRBV7-8 and TRBJ1-4; 9 bases are a match to TRBD1. The CDR3 is 15 residues long. Germline assignment: CDR1 SGHVS and CDR2 FQNEAQ. Losses at the gene ends were 4 bases for V and 5 bases for J; bases not matched to a gene: 5.

The rearrangement joins TRBV6-6 to TRBJ2-3; D call uncertain. The germline gives CDR1 MNHNY, CDR2 SVGAGI (reference sequence). V lost 5 bases, J lost 1 base, and 13 bases lay in between. CDR3 length: 15 amino acids. DNA of the CDR3: TGTGCCAGCAGTCAAGTGGTGGGCGGCACAGATACGCAGTATTTT. Translated, it gives CASSQVVGGTDTQYF.

The V gene is TRBV9, the J gene TRBJ2-2, with 8 positions matching TRBD2. Germline CDR1 and CDR2: SGDLS and YYNGEE. The CDR3 runs 16 residues. V trimming: 3 bases; J trimming: 6 bases; junction bases outside the gene matches: 10. The CDR3 DNA is TGTGCCAGCAGCGCCCAGGGACTAGAGTTCCCCGGGGAGCTGTTTTTT. It translates to CASSAQGLEFPGELFF.

The chain recombines TRBV27 with TRBJ1-1; the D is unclear. This CDR3 is 14 amino acids long. CDR1 is MNHEY, CDR2 SMNVEV, per germline (reference sequence). With 3 bases removed from V and 0 bases from J, the gap between germline ends came to 8 bases. The CDR3: CASSFSQLNTEAFF. The CDR3 DNA follows: TGTGCCAGCAGTTTTTCACAGCTGAACACTGAAGCTTTCTTT.

The chain has TRBV13 and TRBJ2-2, with 7 bases aligning to TRBD1. Germline CDR1 and CDR2: PRHDT and FYEKMQ (reference sequence). With V trimmed by 6 bases and J by 5 bases, 9 bases remained unmatched. The CDR3 consists of 15 residues. As DNA, the CDR3 is TGTGCCAGCAGTTTTCAAGGGGGCAGAACCGGGGAGCTGTTTTTT. Translated: CASSFQGGRTGELFF.

J is TRBJ2-1 and V is TRBV13, with 7 bases lining up with TRBD1. Germline lookup yields CDR1 PRHDT and CDR2 FYEKMQ (reference sequence). The CDR3 extends over 16 amino acids. With 5 bases clipped from V and 0 bases from J, the junction kept 7 bases outside the gene matches. The CDR3 reads CASSQPGQLSYNEQFF. The CDR3 coding sequence is TGTGCCAGCAGCCAACCGGGACAGCTCTCCTACAATGAGCAGTTCTTC.

This clone was seen a single time. One end of the junction fails to match germline, which may point to a read error. V and J are TRBV27 and TRBJ2-7; 8 nucleotides line up with TRBD1. The CDR3 extends over 14 amino acids. In germline, CDR1 is MNHEY, CDR2 SMNVEV (reference sequence). CDR3 region: CASGFRDRLYEQYF. The CDR3 DNA reads TGTGCCAGCGGTTTTAGGGACAGGCTCTACGAGCAGTACTTC.

On this clone itself: One end of the junction is discordant with germline, which a read error may explain. The same CDR3 arises from other DNA sequences in this sample as well. The V call is TRBV29-1, the J call TRBJ2-1, with 8 bases that match TRBD1. This CDR3 has 14 residues. From germline, CDR1 is SQVTM and CDR2 ANQGSEA. CDR3 loop: CSVRDRGWSNEQFF. CDR3 DNA sequence: TGTAGCGTTAGAGACAGGGGATGGAGCAATGAGCAGTTCTTC.